One sample yielded the 30 T cell receptor beta chains listed below, sequenced in a study of cytomegalovirus exposure and HLA in healthy donors. 13 Jbeta primers and 60 Vbeta primers were used for the PCR. The table came from immunoSEQ multiplex PCR; TCRdb's copy has only in-frame clones and leaves some out. The data show tens of thousands of clones, with roughly 78% seen just once and around 4.3% held by the top ten. The sequencing sample was made of PBMCs. The receptors derive from a man aged 35-49 years in good health and CMV-seronegative.

The CDR3 nucleotides are TGTGCCAGCAGCCCCGGGGGTAAGGATACGCAGTATTTT. Translation gives CASSPGGKDTQYF. V gene TRBV9 combines with J gene TRBJ2-3, with a tentative D call TRBD2 (6 bases). CDR3 size: 13 residues. Trimming stripped 4 bases from V and 6 bases from J, with 12 bases between. Germline V gene sequence: CDR1 SGDLS, CDR2 YYNGEE.

The chain employs TRBV28 and TRBJ1-2; 9 bases map to TRBD1. The V gene end was trimmed by 3 bases and the J gene end by 2 bases; junction bases not matched to a gene: 7. The CDR3 is 16 amino acids. Germline V gene data show CDR1 as MDHEN and CDR2 as SYDVKM. CDR3 region: CASSLGRTGVNYGYTF. In nucleotides, the CDR3 is TGTGCCAGCAGTTTGGGAAGGACAGGGGTCAACTATGGCTACACCTTC.

The CDR3 spells CASSLPSSGVDNEQFF. The CDR3, as DNA: TGCGCCAGCAGCTTACCTTCTAGCGGGGTAGACAATGAGCAGTTCTTC. This chain links TRBV5-1 with TRBJ2-1; 9 bases are a match to TRBD2. This CDR3 is 16 amino acids long. The germline gives CDR1 SGHRS, CDR2 YFSETQ. With 2 bases clipped from V and 5 bases from J, the junction kept 8 bases outside the gene matches.

This chain joins TRBV5-8 and TRBJ1-5; TRBD1 matches at 7 bases. This CDR3 region has 15 residues. V gave up 3 bases and J gave up 0 bases; unmatched junction bases: 3. CDR1 and CDR2 (germline): SGHTS, YDEGEE. CDR3: CASSSDRTSNQPQHF. Written as DNA, the CDR3 is TGTGCCAGCAGCTCGGACAGGACTAGCAATCAGCCCCAGCATTTT.

V and J are TRBV5-3 and TRBJ1-3; D may be TRBD1 (6 bases). TRBV5-3 is annotated as an ORF whose role is uncertain. The CDR3 runs to 18 residues. Trimming pared 0 bases from V and 1 base from J, leaving 17 bases between. This CDR3 reads CARSLVGCGGTSGNTIYF. The CDR3 DNA reads as TGTGCCAGAAGCTTGGTGGGTTGCGGGGGCACATCTGGAAACACCATATATTTT.

The chain joins TRBV7-2 to TRBJ2-7, with a possible D match to TRBD2 (5 bases). CDR3 length equals 15 residues. Between the trimmed V and J ends, which lost 5 bases and 0 bases, there was a span of 14 bases. In germline, CDR1 is SGHTA, CDR2 FQGNSA. CDR3 in amino acids: CASSVEVAGSYEQYF. DNA of the CDR3: TGTGCCAGCAGCGTAGAGGTGGCGGGCTCCTACGAGCAGTACTTC.

The chain is built from TRBV7-2 and TRBJ2-7; 8 bases match TRBD1. The CDR3 is made up of 14 amino acids. Germline CDR1 and CDR2: SGHTA and FQGNSA. With 5 bases clipped from V and 2 bases from J, the junction kept 5 bases outside the gene matches. As DNA, the CDR3 is TGTGCCAGCAGCGCCGGGACAGGAACCTACGAGCAGTACTTC. It yields the protein CASSAGTGTYEQYF.

This clone was counted once. The chain couples TRBV14 to TRBJ1-1; D not certain. Germline V gives CDR1 SGHDN, CDR2 FVKESK. The CDR3 has 14 residues. The V end lost 4 bases, the J end lost 4 bases, and 13 bases lay between the germline ends. CDR3: CASSRLDGLTEAFF. DNA for the CDR3: TGTGCCAGCAGCCGCCTGGACGGACTCACTGAAGCTTTCTTT.

The rearrangement links TRBV18 to TRBJ2-3, with TRBD2 matching over 7 bases. The CDR3 extends over 16 amino acids. CDR1 is KGHSH and CDR2 is LQKENI in the germline V gene. Germline trimming cut 2 bases from V and 1 base from J; bases unmatched to any gene: 6. The CDR3 region is CASSPRSGGGTDTQYF. The CDR3 coding sequence is TGTGCCAGCTCACCAAGGTCGGGAGGCGGCACAGATACGCAGTATTTT.

The chain couples TRBV19 to TRBJ2-1; D gene uncertain. V gave up 3 bases and J gave up 8 bases, with 8 bases separating them. Germline V lookup: CDR1 LNHDA, CDR2 SQIVND (reference sequence). This CDR3 has 12 amino acids. In DNA, the CDR3 is TGTGCCAGTAGTATGAGGTTGTATGAGCAGTTCTTC. The encoded protein is CASSMRLYEQFF. Together with reference TRBV19 and TRBJ2-1, the CDR3 gives the full variable domain: DGGITQSPKYLFRKEGQNVTLSCEQNLNHDAMYWYRQDPGQGLRLIYYSQIVNDFQKGDIAEGYSVSREKKESFPLTVTSAQKNPTAFYLCASSMRLYEQFFGPGTRLTVL.

The V call is TRBV9, the J call TRBJ1-4; D perhaps matches TRBD1 (5 bases). Trimming removed 0 bases from V and 7 bases from J, with 16 bases in between. Germline CDR1 is SGDLS and CDR2 is YYNGEE. This CDR3 spans 16 amino acids. This chain's CDR3 is CASSVGRGQSSEKLFF. DNA of the CDR3: TGTGCCAGCAGCGTAGGGCGAGGACAATCTAGTGAAAAACTGTTTTTT.

This chain uses TRBV27 with TRBJ2-2, with TRBD2 as a possible D gene (6 bases). V lost 5 bases to trimming and J lost 5 bases, with 12 bases between them. Germline V gives CDR1 MNHEY, CDR2 SMNVEV (reference sequence). The CDR3 sequence is 14 residues long. The CDR3 sequence: CASSRGRATGELFF. The CDR3 nucleotides are TGTGCCAGCAGTCGGGGGAGAGCTACCGGGGAGCTGTTTTTT.

This sequence joins TRBV9 and TRBJ1-1; D is unresolved. Germline assignment: CDR1 SGDLS and CDR2 YYNGEE. This CDR3 contains 15 residues. V lost 3 bases to trimming and J lost 1 base, with 13 bases between them. The CDR3 DNA sequence: TGTGCCAGCAGCGGGGGAGTCTCGACGAACACTGAAGCTTTCTTT. Translation: CASSGGVSTNTEAFF.

CDR3: CAWSVLSTGAGAFF. CDR3 nucleotides: TGTGCCTGGAGTGTCTTGTCGACAGGGGCCGGGGCTTTCTTT. The chain is built from TRBV30 and TRBJ1-1; 8 positions match TRBD1. CDR1 and CDR2 from the germline V gene are GTSNPN and SVGIG (reference sequence). The CDR3 totals 14 residues. V dropped 0 bases and J dropped 11; count of bases not matched to a gene: 11.

The J gene is TRBJ2-3, the V gene TRBV19; 11 bases agree with TRBD2. The CDR3 loop spans 16 amino acids. CDR1 is LNHDA, CDR2 SQIVND, per germline (reference sequence). V was clipped by 8 bases and J by 3 bases; unmatched bases: 10. CDR3 residues: CASRSVSSGRTDTQYF. The CDR3 DNA reads as TGTGCCAGTCGCTCCGTCTCTAGCGGGAGGACAGATACGCAGTATTTT.

This clone has a handful of counts. The J gene is TRBJ2-7, the V gene TRBV5-5, with D tentatively TRBD2 (5 bases). Germline V lookup: CDR1 SGHKS, CDR2 YYEKEE (reference sequence). The V end lost 4 bases, the J end lost 2 bases, and 16 bases lay between the germline ends. CDR3 length: 15 amino acids. The CDR3 bases are TGTGCCAGCAGCCCCGGGGTAGCCACAACCTACGAGCAGTACTTC. Protein sequence: CASSPGVATTYEQYF.

The rearrangement joins TRBV7-9 to TRBJ2-1; 9 bases align to TRBD2. Germline V gene lookup returns CDR1 SEHNR and CDR2 FQNEAQ (reference sequence). The CDR3 runs 15 residues. V shed 4 bases and J 6 bases; nucleotides not matched to a gene: 7. CDR3 in DNA: TGTGCCAGCAGCTCGCCCCTAGCGGGACCCAATGAGCAGTTCTTC. Its translation is CASSSPLAGPNEQFF. The full variable domain, completed using reference TRBV7-9 and TRBJ2-1, is DTGVSQNPRHKITKRGQNVTFRCDPISEHNRLYWYRQTLGQGPEFLTYFQNEAQLEKSRLLSDRFSAERPKGSFSTLEIQRTEQGDSAMYLCASSSPLAGPNEQFFGPGTRLTVL.

Of note for this clone: In the same sample, other DNA sequences code for this CDR3. The chain combines TRBV28 with TRBJ2-7; 12 nucleotides align to TRBD2. The CDR3 contains 15 residues. Looked up from germline, CDR1 is MDHEN and CDR2 is SYDVKM. V lost 5 bases to trimming and J lost 2 bases; unmatched junction nucleotides: 4. The CDR3 spells CASSPSGGVTYEQYF. CDR3 bases: TGTGCCAGCAGTCCTAGCGGGGGGGTTACCTACGAGCAGTACTTC.

The V call is TRBV5-4, the J call TRBJ2-2, with 12 bases lining up with TRBD2. The J segment lost 5 bases and the V segment lost 5 bases, leaving 7 bases of the junction unmatched. The CDR3 totals 16 residues. Germline lookup yields CDR1 SGHNT and CDR2 YYREEE (reference sequence). CDR3 nucleotide sequence: TGTGCCAGCAGTTCAGGTACTAGCGGGAGGACCGGGGAGCTGTTTTTT. Translation gives CASSSGTSGRTGELFF. Full variable domain (missing parts from reference TRBV5-4 and TRBJ2-2): ETGVTQSPTHLIKTRGQQVTLRCSSQSGHNTVSWYQQALGQGPQFIFQYYREEENGRGNFPPRFSGLQFPNYSSELNVNALELDDSALYLCASSSGTSGRTGELFFGEGSRLTVL.

The rearrangement joins TRBV2 to TRBJ2-2; tentatively, D is TRBD2 (6 bases). The CDR3 sequence is 18 residues long. Trimming stripped 5 bases from V and 7 bases from J, with 26 bases between. Germline assignment: CDR1 SNHLY and CDR2 FYNNEI. The CDR3 loop is CASSSQFNPFEGGGELFF. CDR3 in DNA: TGTGCCAGCAGTAGCCAATTTAACCCCTTTGAGGGAGGCGGGGAGCTGTTTTTT.

The chain employs TRBV30 and TRBJ1-5, with unresolved D. The CDR3 runs to 15 residues. V lost 4 bases and J lost 4, with 17 bases in between. CDR1 is GTSNPN and CDR2 is SVGIG in the germline V gene (reference sequence). The CDR3 protein is CAWNTGGGSNQPQHF. DNA of the CDR3: TGTGCCTGGAATACGGGTGGAGGGAGTAATCAGCCCCAGCATTTT. The entire variable domain, with the rest obtained from reference TRBV30 and TRBJ1-5, is as follows: SQTIHQWPATLVQPVGSPLSLECTVEGTSNPNLYWYRQAAGRGLQLLFYSVGIGQISSEVPQNLSASRPQDRQFILSSKKLLLSDSGFYLCAWNTGGGSNQPQHFGDGTRLSIL.

This chain links TRBV7-9 with TRBJ2-7, with D possibly being TRBD1 (5 bases). The CDR3 covers 12 residues. The V and J ends lost 5 bases and 2 bases respectively, with 7 bases between them. Germline V gene lookup returns CDR1 SEHNR and CDR2 FQNEAQ (reference sequence). This CDR3 reads CASSPDTYEQYF. CDR3 nucleotide sequence: TGTGCCAGCAGCCCGGACACCTACGAGCAGTACTTC. Based on the CDR3 plus reference TRBV7-9 and TRBJ2-7, the full variable domain is DTGVSQNPRHKITKRGQNVTFRCDPISEHNRLYWYRQTLGQGPEFLTYFQNEAQLEKSRLLSDRFSAERPKGSFSTLEIQRTEQGDSAMYLCASSPDTYEQYFGPGTRLTVT.

This chain links TRBV4-1 with TRBJ1-4; maybe TRBD1 (6 bases). This CDR3 has 18 residues. From germline, CDR1 is MGHRA and CDR2 YSYEKL. The V end was cut by 5 bases, the J end by 2 bases, with 21 bases between. CDR3 nucleotides: TGCGCCAGCAGCTCCCGACAGGACAAGGGCACGACTAATGAAAAACTGTTTTTT. Amino acids: CASSSRQDKGTTNEKLFF.

The chain employs TRBV4-3 and TRBJ2-1; 9 bases agree with TRBD2. The CDR3 contains 16 residues. The trim removed 0 bases at V and 7 bases at J, leaving 7 bases unmatched. Germline V gene sequence: CDR1 LGHNA, CDR2 YSLEER. As DNA, the CDR3 is TGCGCCAGCAGCCAAGACCGGAGCGGGAGGAGTAATGAGCAGTTCTTC. Its protein is CASSQDRSGRSNEQFF.

The chain carries TRBV2 and TRBJ2-1; D is uncertain. CDR1 and CDR2 from the germline V gene are SNHLY and FYNNEI. The CDR3 loop spans 16 amino acids. V gave up 7 bases and J gave up 0 bases, with 16 bases separating them. CDR3 nucleotide sequence: TGTGCCAGCACTAGGAACCCCCCAAACTCCTACAATGAGCAGTTCTTC. It yields the protein CASTRNPPNSYNEQFF.

The rearrangement uses TRBV18 and TRBJ1-1; TRBD1 might be the D (6 bases). Germline CDR1 and CDR2: KGHSH and LQKENI. CDR3 length equals 15 residues. Deletions cut 2 bases from V and 6 bases from J, with 16 bases between. The CDR3 region has the DNA TGTGCCAGCTCACCATTAGGGGCCGAGGGGGCTGAAGCTTTCTTT. Translated: CASSPLGAEGAEAFF.

The J gene is TRBJ2-7, the V gene TRBV27; D may be TRBD1 (5 bases). The germline V gene has CDR1 MNHEY and CDR2 SMNVEV (reference sequence). The CDR3 extends over 13 amino acids. With 4 bases removed from V and 2 bases from J, the gap between germline ends came to 9 bases. CDR3 DNA: TGTGCCAGCAGTTGGGGCCATCCCTACGAGCAGTACTTC. Amino acid sequence: CASSWGHPYEQYF.

The V gene is TRBV28, the J gene TRBJ2-1; D may be TRBD1 (6 bases). CDR3 length: 14 residues. V lost 2 bases and J 5 bases, leaving 10 bases between the germline ends. Germline assignment: CDR1 MDHEN and CDR2 SYDVKM. The CDR3 region has the DNA TGTGCCAGCAGTTTAACGGCAGGGGACAATGAGCAGTTCTTC. Its protein is CASSLTAGDNEQFF.

The V call is TRBV10-2, the J call TRBJ1-5; weak D call: TRBD1 (6 bases). CDR1 WSHSY and CDR2 SAAADI come from the germline V gene. The CDR3 contains 14 residues. Trimming pared 1 base from V and 5 bases from J, leaving 9 bases between. The CDR3, as DNA: TGCGCCAGCAGTGAGTGGGGGCTTGATCAGCCCCAGCATTTT. Residues: CASSEWGLDQPQHF.

The chain joins TRBV19 to TRBJ1-2; perhaps TRBD1 as D (6 bases). The CDR3 loop spans 14 amino acids. V dropped 10 bases and J dropped 3 bases, with 18 bases sitting between them. The germline gives CDR1 LNHDA, CDR2 SQIVND (reference sequence). Here the CDR3 DNA reads TGTGCCACCCGCGAAGGGCCAGGGGACTATGGCTACACCTTC. Translated: CATREGPGDYGYTF.